This T cell receptor (beta chain) was sequenced during a study of T cells in Graves' hyperthyroidism and ophthalmopathy. Study findings and constraints: Ophthalmopathy prediction by the model preceded onset by a median about 6.8 months. Most clonotypes expanded in the thyroid (above 0.001) were also present in blood.

TCR beta CDR3 sequences were amplified from RNA transcripts. The TCR CDR3 was amplified in a first-round RT-PCR using the HTBI primer set. Using its own MiXCR run on the multiplex PCR reads, TCRdb lists one record per CDR3 protein. The table has about 98,000 distinct CDR3 sequences, around 37% seen once. In its sample, this clonotype was seen many times. Its target is unknown. Diagnostic decisions used clinical symptoms, serum thyroxine and TRAb, thyroid ultrasound and orbital computed tomography. V was clipped by 4 bases and J by 0 bases, with 11 bases between them. The CDR3 sequence is 15 residues long. Germline CDR1 is MGHRA and CDR2 is YSYEKL.

The chain links TRBV4-1 to TRBJ2-3; D is uncertain. The sample taken for sequencing was peripheral blood or thyroid tissue (not recorded which). The TCR sequence derives from a woman in her thirties with Graves' hyperthyroidism. The CDR3 sequence is CASSRYLISTDTQYF. The CDR3 nucleotides are TGCGCCAGCAGCCGATATCTCATCAGCACAGATACGCAGTATTTT.